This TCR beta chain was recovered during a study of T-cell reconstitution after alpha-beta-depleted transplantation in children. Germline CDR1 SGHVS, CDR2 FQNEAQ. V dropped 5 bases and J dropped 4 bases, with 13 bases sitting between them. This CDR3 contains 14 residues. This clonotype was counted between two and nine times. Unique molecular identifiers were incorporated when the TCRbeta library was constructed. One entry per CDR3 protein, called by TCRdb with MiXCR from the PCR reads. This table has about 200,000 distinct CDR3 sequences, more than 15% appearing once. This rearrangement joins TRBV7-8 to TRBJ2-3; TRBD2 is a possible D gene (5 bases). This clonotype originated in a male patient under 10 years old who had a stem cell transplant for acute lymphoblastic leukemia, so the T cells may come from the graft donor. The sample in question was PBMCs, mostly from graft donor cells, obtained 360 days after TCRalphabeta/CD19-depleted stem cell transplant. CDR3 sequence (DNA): TGTGCCAGCAGCCCTATACTAGAATCAGATACGCAGTATTTT. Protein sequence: CASSPILESDTQYF.